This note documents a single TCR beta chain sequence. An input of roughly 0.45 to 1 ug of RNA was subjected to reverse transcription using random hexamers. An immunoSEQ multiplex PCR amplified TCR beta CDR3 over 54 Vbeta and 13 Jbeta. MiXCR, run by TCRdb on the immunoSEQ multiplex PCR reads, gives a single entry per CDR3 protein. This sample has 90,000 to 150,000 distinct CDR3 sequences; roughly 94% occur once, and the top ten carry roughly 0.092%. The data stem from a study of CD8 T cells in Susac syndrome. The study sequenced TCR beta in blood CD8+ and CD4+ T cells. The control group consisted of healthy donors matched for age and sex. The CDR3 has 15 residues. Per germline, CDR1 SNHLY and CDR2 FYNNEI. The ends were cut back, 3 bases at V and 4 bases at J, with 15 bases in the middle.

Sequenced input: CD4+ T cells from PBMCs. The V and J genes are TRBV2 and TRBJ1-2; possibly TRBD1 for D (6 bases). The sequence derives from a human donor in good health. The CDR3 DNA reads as TGTGCCAGCAGTGATGATGCAGGGGAAGCCTATGGCTACACCTTC. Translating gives CASSDDAGEAYGYTF.